Reported below is one T cell receptor (beta chain). This clonotype was found a few times. The target of this receptor is not known. No much larger clone exists at a distance of one base, and base qualities are not known. The sample originates from a study of post-analysis software for immune sequencing data (dated by TCRdb to 2015 to 2017). For the study in its entirety: Recorded disease courses included relapsing-remitting, secondary progressive and progressive-relapsing multiple sclerosis, with some patients lacking subtype annotation. Patient repertoires were compared against roughly 11 previously published healthy control repertoires from donors aged about 6 to 26 years. A subset of samples was prepared in parallel using single-end sample barcoding, then pooled and co-amplified after Illumina adapter ligation. What the authors observed across the whole study: Multiple sclerosis patients had significantly lower normalized Chao1 diversity than controls, a result that suggests substantial peripheral T-cell clonal expansion. The control group was slightly older than the multiple sclerosis patient group. Strong co-clustering of samples prepared in the same batch was shown by direct clustering with F measure, prompting a batch-effect correction. Significantly higher frequencies in patients than in controls were found for a few TRBV segments, including TRBV5-6, TRBV5-1 and TRBV20-1.

Library preparation was by PCR. These reads were obtained on an Illumina HiSeq 2500. To reduce PCR and sequencing biases, unique molecular identifiers were built into the TCR beta cDNA libraries. Per 1 to 10 million input T cells, approximately 500,000 cDNA molecules were obtained, such that each molecule approximated one T cell. The patient libraries were prepared and sequenced using the same protocol as the earlier healthy control dataset. Samples belonging to the same batch were prepared together, multiplexed and sequenced on a shared HiSeq lane. The study's processing was this. MIGEC was used to process the raw barcoded reads, and molecular identifier groups with only a single read were discarded before consensus assembly and CDR3 extraction. Clonotype tables were post-analysed with VDJtools, normalizing diversity by down-sampling all datasets to the smallest sample size. Repertoire overlap clustering matched CDR3 amino acid but not nucleotide sequences to correct batch-related cross-sample contamination. In-frame beta chains were kept once TCRdb had trimmed the public reads at Q25 with fastp and called clones with MiXCR. Entries that share a CDR3 protein sequence are merged under the most common genes and DNA. Clone size and V and J calls follow TCRdb, not the original study. For this sample there are 450,000 to 700,000 distinct CDR3 sequences; around 47% appear just once. Under 2% of the sample is taken by the ten largest.

To demonstrate the VDJtools post-analysis software, the study profiled TCR beta repertoires from the peripheral blood of 10 to 15 young patients with multiple sclerosis. Multiple sclerosis patients were children and adolescents aged about 6 to 17 years. For this chain, trimming is 3 bases at the V end and 6 bases at the J end, and the number of junction bases without a gene match is 6. As encoded in the germline V gene, CDR1 is KGHDR while CDR2 is SFDVKD. The CDR3 goes from the cysteine to the phenylalanine over 15 residues. The kept DNA is CDR3 alone, 45 bases in frame from the first base. Rearrangement joined TRBV24-1 to TRBJ2-1, with 8 bases in between that match TRBD2. What was sequenced was blood. The TCR originated in a girl aged 10-17 years with multiple sclerosis. The nucleotide sequence reads TGTGCCACCAGTGATCCGGGACTAGACGTCAATGAGCAGTTCTTC. Translated, it reads CATSDPGLDVNEQFF.